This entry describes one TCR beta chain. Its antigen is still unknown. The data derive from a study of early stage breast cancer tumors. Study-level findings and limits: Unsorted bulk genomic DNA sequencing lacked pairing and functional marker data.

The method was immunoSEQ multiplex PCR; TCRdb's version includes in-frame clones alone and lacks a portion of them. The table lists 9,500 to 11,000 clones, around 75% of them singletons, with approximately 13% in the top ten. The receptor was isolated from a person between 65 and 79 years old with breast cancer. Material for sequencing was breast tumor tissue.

This CDR3 is CASSQPSREGNGYTF. The CDR3 DNA is TGTGCCAGTAGCCAACCCTCTAGGGAGGGCAACGGCTACACCTTC. The chain joins TRBV19 to TRBJ1-2, with no clear D. V gave up 6 bases and J gave up 8 bases, with 22 bases separating them. CDR1 is LNHDA, CDR2 SQIVND, per germline (reference sequence). CDR3 length: 15 residues. The whole variable domain, remainder taken from reference TRBV19 and TRBJ1-2, is DGGITQSPKYLFRKEGQNVTLSCEQNLNHDAMYWYRQDPGQGLRLIYYSQIVNDFQKGDIAEGYSVSREKKESFPLTVTSAQKNPTAFYLCASSQPSREGNGYTFGSGTRLTVV.